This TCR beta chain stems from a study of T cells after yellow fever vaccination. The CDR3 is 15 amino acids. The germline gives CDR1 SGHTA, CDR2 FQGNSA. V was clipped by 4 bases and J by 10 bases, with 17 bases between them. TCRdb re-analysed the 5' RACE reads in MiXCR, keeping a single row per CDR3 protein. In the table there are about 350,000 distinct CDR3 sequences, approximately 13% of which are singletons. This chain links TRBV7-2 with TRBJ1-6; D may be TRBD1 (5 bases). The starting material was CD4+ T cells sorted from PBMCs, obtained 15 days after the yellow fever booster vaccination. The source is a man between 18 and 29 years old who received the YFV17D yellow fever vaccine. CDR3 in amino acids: CASSYWDLSRSPLHF. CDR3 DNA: TGTGCCAGCAGCTACTGGGACTTGAGTCGGTCACCCCTCCACTTT.